This TCR beta chain was observed in a study of blood T cells in healthy people across ages. Extraction yielded at least 5 micrograms of total RNA per sample. The table lists this clonotype with many counts. The antigen remains unidentified. Sample-barcoded 5' priming and a J-beta primer mix drove a second PCR of roughly 7 to 11 cycles. A template-switch adaptor with 12 random nucleotides tagged each cDNA molecule. A minimum of 2.5 million CDR3-containing paired-end reads was obtained for each sample. Via MiXCR, TCRdb re-called the 5' RACE reads, giving one row per CDR3 protein. The sample contains about 720,000 distinct CDR3 sequences, about a fifth of which appear only once. Trimming pared 6 bases from V and 7 bases from J, leaving 12 bases between. There are 13 residues in the CDR3. The study, taken as a whole, reports: Shifts in expanded clonotypes may have been confounded by donor CMV status, which was unknown.

This receptor was identified in a man between 65 and 85 years old in good health. The specimen was blood. This chain connects TRBV12-3 or TRBV12-4 to TRBJ1-4; D is perhaps TRBD1 (5 bases). CDR3 nucleotide sequence: TGTGCCAGCAGACTCCAGGGTGGTGAAAAACTGTTTTTT. It translates to CASRLQGGEKLFF.